This T cell receptor beta chain came from a study of blood T cell repertoires in COVID-19. Turning to the study itself: The samples span acute and convalescent COVID-19 from the United States, Italy and Spain. PBMCs, B-cell-depleted T cells, or T cells provided the cDNA or gDNA that made up the material.

Original processing methods: How many nucleated cells were present was estimated from reference gene primer amplification. The method was immunoSEQ multiplex PCR; TCRdb's version includes in-frame clones alone and lacks a portion of them. From that table come the V and J calls and clone size; the DNA was used to work out D and trimming. The table includes about 88,000 clones, around 90% detected once. The CDR3 runs 16 residues. Trimming removed 3 bases at V and 0 bases at J, with 12 bases between. Germline values: CDR1 ENHRY, CDR2 SYGVKD. This chain connects TRBV10-3 to TRBJ2-1; D remains unclear. The sequence came from a man older than 75 with acute or convalescent COVID-19. Sequencing was done on a sample of peripheral blood. DNA of the CDR3: TGTGCCATCAGTGATCAGATAAACCTCTCCTACAATGAGCAGTTCTTC. Translated: CAISDQINLSYNEQFF.